The next 26 T cell receptor beta chains were all read from a single sample in a study of cytomegalovirus exposure and HLA in healthy donors. The assay was immunoSEQ multiplex PCR, and TCRdb's table has in-frame clones only and misses some. The table includes more than 60,000 clones, around 89% detected once. The sequenced sample was PBMCs. The receptor source for this set is a woman under 30 in good health and CMV-seronegative.

The chain uses TRBV12-5 and TRBJ1-4; D possibly corresponds to TRBD1 (5 bases). The CDR3 covers 15 residues. CDR1 and CDR2 from the germline V gene are LGHNT and FRNRAP. V lost 2 bases and J lost 0, with 7 bases in between. The CDR3 loop is CASGLTGATNEKLFF. CDR3 DNA sequence: TGTGCTAGTGGTTTGACAGGAGCAACTAATGAAAAACTGTTTTTT.

J is TRBJ1-1 and V is TRBV18; 7 bases are shared with TRBD1. CDR3 length: 15 residues. Germline V CDR1 and CDR2: KGHSH, LQKENI. After removal of 3 bases from V and 1 base from J, the junction contained 5 bases not matched to a gene. CDR3 amino acids: CASSPMTGTNTEAFF. The DNA for the CDR3 is TGTGCCAGCTCACCCATGACAGGGACGAACACTGAAGCTTTCTTT.

The rearrangement joins TRBV7-8 to TRBJ2-1; TRBD2 matches 10 bases. CDR1 is SGHVS and CDR2 is FQNEAQ in the germline V gene. The junction had 9 bases not matched to a gene; V was cut back by 1 base and J by 6 bases. The CDR3 has 17 amino acids. The CDR3 sequence: CASSLGLAGYLRNEQFF. The CDR3, as DNA: TGTGCCAGCAGCTTAGGACTAGCGGGCTACCTGCGCAATGAGCAGTTCTTC.

The chain is built from TRBV5-1 and TRBJ2-2; D unclear. The CDR3 contains 15 residues. V was shortened by 0 bases and J by 1 base, with 7 bases between the two germline ends. Germline CDR1 SGHRS, CDR2 YFSETQ. The CDR3 is CASSLARGNTGELFF. CDR3 in DNA: TGCGCCAGCAGCTTGGCTAGAGGGAACACCGGGGAGCTGTTTTTT.

The chain combines TRBV28 with TRBJ1-5; D not resolved. This CDR3 is 11 amino acids long. Per germline, CDR1 MDHEN and CDR2 SYDVKM. Trimming took off 2 bases at V and 11 bases at J, with 7 bases between the two ends. The CDR3 sequence is CASSLTRSQHF. The CDR3 DNA follows: TGTGCCAGCAGTTTAACCAGATCCCAGCATTTT.

This chain links TRBV6-1 with TRBJ2-3, with D possibly matching TRBD1 (7 bases). The germline CDR1 and CDR2 sequences are MNHNS and SASEGT. CDR3 length: 13 amino acids. Trimming stripped 11 bases from V and 2 bases from J, with 14 bases between. CDR3 sequence: CAGGTEITDTQYF. CDR3 nucleotides: TGTGCCGGAGGGACAGAGATCACAGATACGCAGTATTTT.

The gene calls are TRBV7-6 and TRBJ2-3, with 9 bases aligning to TRBD2. V dropped 1 base and J dropped 2; count of bases not matched to a gene: 4. There are 16 residues in the CDR3. The germline gives CDR1 SGHVS, CDR2 FNYEAQ. CDR3 bases: TGTGCCAGCAGCTTAGGGGCTAGCGGGACCACAGATACGCAGTATTTT. Translating it yields CASSLGASGTTDTQYF.

This clone was detected only once. The chain couples TRBV7-2 to TRBJ2-3; the match to TRBD2 covers 12 bases. The V gene end was trimmed by 3 bases and the J gene end by 6 bases; junction bases not matched to a gene: 7. CDR3 length: 16 residues. Germline V gene lookup returns CDR1 SGHTA and CDR2 FQGNSA. This CDR3 reads CASSLGLAGGHDTQYF. In nucleotides, the CDR3 is TGTGCCAGCAGCTTGGGACTAGCGGGCGGTCATGATACGCAGTATTTT.

The J gene is TRBJ1-3, the V gene TRBV7-9; possible D gene TRBD1, 5 bases. The CDR3 runs 13 residues. Germline V gene sequence: CDR1 SEHNR, CDR2 FQNEAQ (reference sequence). Trimming pared 3 bases from V and 8 bases from J, leaving 11 bases between. CDR3 DNA: TGTGCCAGCAGCTTGGGGGGAGCGGACACCATATATTTT. It specifies CASSLGGADTIYF. Drawing the rest from reference TRBV7-9 and TRBJ1-3, the complete variable domain is DTGVSQNPRHKITKRGQNVTFRCDPISEHNRLYWYRQTLGQGPEFLTYFQNEAQLEKSRLLSDRFSAERPKGSFSTLEIQRTEQGDSAMYLCASSLGGADTIYFGEGSWLTVV.

This chain joins TRBV4-3 and TRBJ1-5; maybe TRBD1 (6 bases). CDR1 is LGHNA, CDR2 YSLEER, per germline. CDR3 length equals 15 residues. Trimming shortened V by 0 bases and J by 6 bases, and 12 bases separated the two germline ends. The DNA of the CDR3 is TGCGCCAGCAGCCAAGATTTTACAGGGCGTCAGCCCCAGCATTTT. Translated: CASSQDFTGRQPQHF.

The chain joins TRBV30 to TRBJ2-7; a possible D gene is TRBD2 (5 bases). There are 13 residues in the CDR3. Germline assignment: CDR1 GTSNPN and CDR2 SVGIG (reference sequence). Trimming stripped 4 bases from V and 8 bases from J, with 18 bases between. The CDR3 sequence: CAWNSNQGSQQYF. For the CDR3, the DNA is TGTGCCTGGAATTCGAACCAAGGGAGTCAGCAGTACTTC.

V gene TRBV30 combines with J gene TRBJ2-7; TRBD1 agrees at 7 bases. Germline V gene sequence: CDR1 GTSNPN, CDR2 SVGIG (reference sequence). This CDR3 comprises 13 residues. Trimming cost V 2 bases and J 5 bases; bases outside gene matches: 6. The CDR3 reads CAWSIQTGDEQYF. CDR3 in DNA: TGTGCCTGGAGTATTCAAACAGGGGACGAGCAGTACTTC. Variable domain in full (rest from reference TRBV30 and TRBJ2-7): SQTIHQWPATLVQPVGSPLSLECTVEGTSNPNLYWYRQAAGRGLQLLFYSVGIGQISSEVPQNLSASRPQDRQFILSSKKLLLSDSGFYLCAWSIQTGDEQYFGPGTRLTVT.

Concerning this clone itself: Mismatch with germline at one junction end may stem from a read error. The CDR3 protein is CASSLGSTSYNEQFF. The CDR3 DNA is TGTGCTAGCAGCTTAGGTAGTACCTCCTACAATGAGCAGTTCTTC. V usage is TRBV7-7 and J usage is TRBJ2-1; D not resolved. The CDR3 is 15 residues long. Per the germline V gene, CDR1 is SSHAT and CDR2 is FNYEAQ (reference sequence).

CDR3 coding DNA: TGTGCCAGCAGCTCAAAACAGGGTAGCGAGCAGTACTTC. Translated, it gives CASSSKQGSEQYF. The chain links TRBV7-9 to TRBJ2-7, with D possibly being TRBD1 (6 bases). CDR3 length: 13 amino acids. Germline V gene lookup returns CDR1 SEHNR and CDR2 FQNEAQ (reference sequence). V was clipped by 4 bases and J by 6 bases, with 13 bases between them.

V is TRBV20-1 and J is TRBJ2-1; D gene uncertain. V was shortened by 2 bases and J by 8 bases, with 7 bases between the two germline ends. Per germline, CDR1 DFQATT and CDR2 SNEGSKA (reference sequence). The CDR3 consists of 11 residues. The CDR3 region has the DNA TGCAGTGCTAGAAAGTCGGATGAGCAGTTCTTC. Its translation: CSARKSDEQFF.

The chain employs TRBV28 and TRBJ1-5; possibly TRBD1 for D (5 bases). CDR1 MDHEN and CDR2 SYDVKM come from the germline V gene. The CDR3 runs to 16 residues. The V end lost 5 bases, the J end lost 4 bases, and 18 bases lay between the germline ends. CDR3 nucleotide sequence: TGTGCCAGCAGTAAGGGAGGACTGGGGGATAATCAGCCCCAGCATTTT. Translation: CASSKGGLGDNQPQHF. Based on the CDR3 plus reference TRBV28 and TRBJ1-5, the full variable domain is DVKVTQSSRYLVKRTGEKVFLECVQDMDHENMFWYRQDPGLGLRLIYFSYDVKMKEKGDIPEGYSVSREKKERFSLILESASTNQTSMYLCASSKGGLGDNQPQHFGDGTRLSIL.

This chain uses TRBV15 with TRBJ2-1; perhaps TRBD2 as D (6 bases). This CDR3 comprises 18 residues. V was pared by 0 bases and J by 4 bases, with 19 bases between. In germline, CDR1 is LNHNV, CDR2 YYDKDF (reference sequence). CDR3 bases: TGTGCCACCAGCAGAGACATCACCATATTTCGGGAGTACAATGAGCAGTTCTTC. Its translation is CATSRDITIFREYNEQFF.

This clone was observed once. The J gene is TRBJ1-3, the V gene TRBV7-9, with D perhaps TRBD1 (5 bases). CDR3 length: 14 amino acids. Trimming removed 1 base at V and 9 bases at J, with 13 bases between. CDR1 is SEHNR, CDR2 FQNEAQ, per germline (reference sequence). CDR3 residues: CASSLVVGQGTIYF. CDR3 DNA: TGTGCCAGCAGCTTAGTTGTAGGCCAGGGCACCATATATTTT. The variable domain in full, completed from reference TRBV7-9 and TRBJ1-3, reads DTGVSQNPRHKITKRGQNVTFRCDPISEHNRLYWYRQTLGQGPEFLTYFQNEAQLEKSRLLSDRFSAERPKGSFSTLEIQRTEQGDSAMYLCASSLVVGQGTIYFGEGSWLTVV.

This chain links TRBV7-9 with TRBJ1-5; the D gene is possibly TRBD1 (5 bases). The germline V gene encodes CDR1 SEHNR and CDR2 FQNEAQ (reference sequence). CDR3 length: 15 residues. Trimming shortened V by 5 bases and J by 6 bases, and 17 bases separated the two germline ends. CDR3 protein: CASSPARGSGQPQHF. CDR3 nucleotides: TGTGCCAGCAGCCCGGCTAGGGGATCTGGTCAGCCCCAGCATTTT. Filled out from reference TRBV7-9 and TRBJ1-5, the complete variable domain reads DTGVSQNPRHKITKRGQNVTFRCDPISEHNRLYWYRQTLGQGPEFLTYFQNEAQLEKSRLLSDRFSAERPKGSFSTLEIQRTEQGDSAMYLCASSPARGSGQPQHFGDGTRLSIL.

The chain recombines TRBV7-2 with TRBJ2-2; D possibly corresponds to TRBD1 (6 bases). The CDR3 runs to 15 residues. Germline assignment: CDR1 SGHTA and CDR2 FQGNSA. Trimming stripped 0 bases from V and 6 bases from J, with 11 bases between. The CDR3 is CASSLARAGAGELFF. CDR3 bases: TGTGCCAGCAGCTTAGCGCGCGCAGGGGCCGGGGAGCTGTTTTTT.

V and J are TRBV18 and TRBJ1-2, with TRBD1 matching over 7 bases. There are 13 residues in the CDR3. In germline, CDR1 is KGHSH, CDR2 LQKENI. After removal of 1 base from V and 8 bases from J, the junction contained 4 bases not matched to a gene. The CDR3 is CASSPQGANGYTF. The CDR3 DNA follows: TGTGCCAGCTCACCACAGGGGGCCAACGGCTACACCTTC.

The chain couples TRBV19 to TRBJ1-2, with 8 positions matching TRBD1. Germline V gives CDR1 LNHDA, CDR2 SQIVND (reference sequence). CDR3 length: 13 amino acids. Losses at the gene ends were 6 bases for V and 7 bases for J; bases not matched to a gene: 7. CDR3 in DNA: TGTGCCAGTAGGAAGCAGGGGGCGCTTGGCTACACCTTC. This sequence encodes CASRKQGALGYTF.

J is TRBJ1-3 and V is TRBV27; TRBD1 is a possible D gene (5 bases). The germline V gene has CDR1 MNHEY and CDR2 SMNVEV (reference sequence). V lost 6 bases, J lost 3 bases, and 15 bases lay in between. The CDR3 sequence is 15 residues long. CDR3 protein: CASRSGDSYGNTIYF. As DNA, the CDR3 is TGTGCCAGCAGATCGGGAGACAGTTATGGAAACACCATATATTTT.

The CDR3 region has the DNA TGTGCCAGCAGCCGGGACTACTTTTTACCCGGGGAGCTGTTTTTT. Its protein is CASSRDYFLPGELFF. This chain joins TRBV6-5 and TRBJ2-2; TRBD2 matches at 7 bases. Germline lookup yields CDR1 MNHEY and CDR2 SVGAGI. This CDR3 spans 15 amino acids. Trimming removed 6 bases from V and 6 bases from J; junction bases left unmatched: 10.

The DNA for the CDR3 is TGCAGCGTTCAGGGGGGCCTAGCGGGAGTCGAGGATACGCAGTATTTT. Amino acid sequence: CSVQGGLAGVEDTQYF. V is TRBV29-1 and J is TRBJ2-3; TRBD2 aligns across 10 bases. The CDR3 is made up of 16 amino acids. CDR1 SQVTM and CDR2 ANQGSEA come from the germline V gene. Losses at the gene ends were 5 bases for V and 6 bases for J; bases not matched to a gene: 14.

The chain links TRBV2 to TRBJ2-7; the match to TRBD2 covers 11 bases. V shed 7 bases, J shed 2 bases, and the junction held 7 bases outside the gene matches. Germline V gives CDR1 SNHLY, CDR2 FYNNEI. The CDR3 is 15 amino acids. Written as DNA, the CDR3 is TGTGCCAGCACCGCCGGGACTAGCGGACCCTACGAGCAGTACTTC. This sequence encodes CASTAGTSGPYEQYF.